The 7 T cell receptor beta chains listed next were all sequenced from one sample in a study of blood T cell repertoires in COVID-19. Profiled with immunoSEQ multiplex PCR; TCRdb holds only in-frame clones, not every one. Among 90,000 to 120,000 clones, less than 75% were seen once, and the ten largest hold less than 2%. The sample was peripheral blood. The source of these receptors is a woman aged 35 to 49 with acute or convalescent COVID-19.

V gene TRBV11-2 combines with J gene TRBJ2-2, with D possibly matching TRBD1 (5 bases). The germline V gene has CDR1 SGHAT and CDR2 FQNNGV. This CDR3 has 13 residues. The ends were cut back, 0 bases at V and 7 bases at J, with 6 bases in the middle. The CDR3 reads CASSLDQGGELFF. The CDR3 DNA reads TGTGCCAGCAGCTTAGATCAGGGCGGGGAGCTGTTTTTT.

The chain employs TRBV7-9 and TRBJ1-5; no firm D call. CDR3 length equals 12 residues. CDR1 is SEHNR and CDR2 is FQNEAQ in the germline V gene (reference sequence). Trimming removed 3 bases at V and 6 bases at J, with 6 bases between. The CDR3 loop is CASSFPGQPQHF. DNA for the CDR3: TGTGCCAGCAGCTTTCCGGGTCAGCCCCAGCATTTT.

The rearrangement links TRBV28 to TRBJ1-1; perhaps TRBD1 as D (5 bases). Germline assignment: CDR1 MDHEN and CDR2 SYDVKM. Trimming stripped 3 bases from V and 3 bases from J, with 11 bases between. This CDR3 region has 14 residues. The CDR3, as DNA: TGTGCCAGCAGTTTTTCGGGGGGGGACACTGAAGCTTTCTTT. Protein: CASSFSGGDTEAFF.

This chain connects TRBV2 to TRBJ2-1, with D perhaps matching TRBD2 (6 bases). V lost 3 bases to trimming and J lost 5 bases, with 11 bases between them. CDR3 length: 14 amino acids. Looked up from germline, CDR1 is SNHLY and CDR2 is FYNNEI. The CDR3 loop reads CASSEWGVNNEQFF. CDR3 DNA sequence: TGTGCCAGCAGTGAGTGGGGGGTTAACAATGAGCAGTTCTTC.

V gene TRBV10-1 combines with J gene TRBJ2-7, with unresolved D. The CDR3 runs to 16 residues. V lost 0 bases and J 2 bases, leaving 14 bases between the germline ends. Per germline, CDR1 WNHNN and CDR2 SYGVQD (reference sequence). In nucleotides, the CDR3 is TGCGCCAGCAGTGAGTCGCCATTTGGGCAGGCCTACGAGCAGTACTTC. Its protein is CASSESPFGQAYEQYF.

The J gene is TRBJ2-5, the V gene TRBV6-5; perhaps TRBD2 as D (5 bases). Germline V gene sequence: CDR1 MNHEY, CDR2 SVGAGI. The V end was cut by 2 bases, the J end by 5 bases, with 6 bases between. CDR3 size: 12 residues. This CDR3 is CASSYSGETQYF. Written as DNA, the CDR3 is TGTGCCAGCAGTTACAGCGGCGAGACCCAGTACTTC.

The chain recombines TRBV6-5 with TRBJ1-5, with 9 nucleotides matching TRBD1. Germline V gene lookup returns CDR1 MNHEY and CDR2 SVGAGI. This CDR3 spans 16 amino acids. V shed 0 bases and J 5 bases; nucleotides not matched to a gene: 5. CDR3 loop: CASSYSDRGRDQPQHF. In DNA, the CDR3 is TGTGCCAGCAGTTACTCGGACAGGGGACGCGATCAGCCCCAGCATTTT.